This passage covers 7 T cell receptor beta chains from one sample sequenced in a study of CD8+CD57+ T cells in acquired aplastic anemia. Researchers used genomic DNA as the template to profile TCR beta VDJ and CDR3. Via MiXCR, TCRdb re-called the reads, giving one row per CDR3 protein. The repertoire holds about 190,000 distinct CDR3 sequences, with around half as singletons. Sample: sorted CD4+, CD8+, or CD8+CD57+ T cells (not recorded which) from PBMCs. All receptors derive from a human donor in good health, serving as a control.

The V call is TRBV19, the J call TRBJ2-7; TRBD1 matches 8 bases. Germline V lookup: CDR1 LNHDA, CDR2 SQIVND (reference sequence). CDR3 length: 14 amino acids. The V and J ends lost 5 bases and 6 bases, in that order; junction bases with no gene match: 9. CDR3 in amino acids: CASSAQGAPLEQYF. The CDR3 bases are TGTGCCAGTAGTGCGCAGGGGGCACCCCTCGAGCAGTACTTC.

Regarding this clonotype: A much bigger clone sits one base away, suggesting this may be a read error. This chain links TRBV7-2 with TRBJ1-2; D possibly corresponds to TRBD1 (5 bases). The CDR3 consists of 13 residues. CDR1 SGHTA and CDR2 FQGNSA come from the germline V gene. V shed 5 bases and J shed 8 bases, with 15 bases lying between them. DNA for the CDR3: TGTGCCAGCAGCCCGGGACGGGGCGGAGGCTACACCTTC. Amino acid sequence: CASSPGRGGGYTF.

This clonotype was found many times. The chain is built from TRBV18 and TRBJ2-7, with 11 bases aligning to TRBD1. CDR1 is KGHSH and CDR2 is LQKENI in the germline V gene. The CDR3 has 15 residues. V lost 1 base and J lost 3; bases outside the gene matches: 2. CDR3 amino acids: CASSPRGQGGYEQYF. CDR3 DNA: TGTGCCAGCTCACCACGGGGACAGGGGGGCTACGAGCAGTACTTC.

This clonotype occurred a few times. The V gene is TRBV7-2, the J gene TRBJ2-1; 9 bases fit TRBD1. CDR1 and CDR2 (germline): SGHTA, FQGNSA. This CDR3 has 15 amino acids. The V gene end was trimmed by 0 bases and the J gene end by 13 bases; junction bases not matched to a gene: 10. The CDR3: CASSLAETGGLGQFF. As DNA, the CDR3 is TGTGCCAGCAGCTTAGCGGAGACAGGGGGTCTTGGACAGTTCTTC.

The chain uses TRBV6-5 and TRBJ2-7, with 10 bases identical to TRBD1. Germline CDR1 reads MNHEY; CDR2 reads SVGAGI. V lost 0 bases to trimming and J lost 3 bases; unmatched junction nucleotides: 5. The CDR3 runs to 16 residues. The DNA of the CDR3 is TGTGCCAGCAGTTACTCCAGGACAGGGGGATTCTACGAGCAGTACTTC. This sequence encodes CASSYSRTGGFYEQYF.

In this sample, this clonotype turned up many times. V gene TRBV29-1 combines with J gene TRBJ1-2; TRBD1 is a possible D gene (5 bases). Between the trimmed V and J ends, which lost 2 bases and 4 bases, there was a span of 8 bases. The germline gives CDR1 SQVTM, CDR2 ANQGSEA. The CDR3 has 12 amino acids. CDR3 loop: CSVETGVYGYTF. The CDR3 bases are TGCAGCGTTGAAACAGGAGTCTATGGCTACACCTTC.

This clonotype was found many times. This sequence joins TRBV11-2 and TRBJ2-3; D is possibly TRBD1 or TRBD2 (5 bases each). Germline values: CDR1 SGHAT, CDR2 FQNNGV. The CDR3 sequence is 13 residues long. The V gene lost 5 bases and the J gene lost 3 bases, with 9 bases spanning the gap. The CDR3 coding sequence is TGTGCCAGCAGCCCCGGGACGACAGATACGCAGTATTTT. Translating gives CASSPGTTDTQYF.